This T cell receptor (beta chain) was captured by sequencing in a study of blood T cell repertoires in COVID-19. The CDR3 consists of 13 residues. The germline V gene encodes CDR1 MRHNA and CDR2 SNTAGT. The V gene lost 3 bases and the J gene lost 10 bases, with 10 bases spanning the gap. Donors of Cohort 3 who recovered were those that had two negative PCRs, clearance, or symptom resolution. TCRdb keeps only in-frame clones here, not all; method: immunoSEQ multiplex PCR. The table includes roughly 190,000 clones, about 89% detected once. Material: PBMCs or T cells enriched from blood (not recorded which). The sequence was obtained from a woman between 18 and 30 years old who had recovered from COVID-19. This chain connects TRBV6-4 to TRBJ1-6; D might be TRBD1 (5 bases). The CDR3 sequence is CASSEARGSPLHF. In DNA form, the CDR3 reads TGTGCCAGCAGTGAAGCAAGGGGATCACCCCTCCACTTT.